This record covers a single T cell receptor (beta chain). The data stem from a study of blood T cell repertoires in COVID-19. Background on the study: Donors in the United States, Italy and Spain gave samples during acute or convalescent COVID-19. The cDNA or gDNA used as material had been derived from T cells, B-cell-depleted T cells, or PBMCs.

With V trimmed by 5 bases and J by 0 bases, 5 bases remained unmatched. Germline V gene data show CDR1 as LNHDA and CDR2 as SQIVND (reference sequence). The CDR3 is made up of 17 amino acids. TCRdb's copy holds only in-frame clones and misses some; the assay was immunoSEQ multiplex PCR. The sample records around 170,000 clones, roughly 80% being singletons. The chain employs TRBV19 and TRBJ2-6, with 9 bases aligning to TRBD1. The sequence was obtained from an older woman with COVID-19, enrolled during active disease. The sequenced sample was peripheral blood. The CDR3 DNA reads TGTGCCAGTAGTCCACAGGGGGCTCGCTCTGGGGCCAACGTCCTGACTTTC. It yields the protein CASSPQGARSGANVLTF.